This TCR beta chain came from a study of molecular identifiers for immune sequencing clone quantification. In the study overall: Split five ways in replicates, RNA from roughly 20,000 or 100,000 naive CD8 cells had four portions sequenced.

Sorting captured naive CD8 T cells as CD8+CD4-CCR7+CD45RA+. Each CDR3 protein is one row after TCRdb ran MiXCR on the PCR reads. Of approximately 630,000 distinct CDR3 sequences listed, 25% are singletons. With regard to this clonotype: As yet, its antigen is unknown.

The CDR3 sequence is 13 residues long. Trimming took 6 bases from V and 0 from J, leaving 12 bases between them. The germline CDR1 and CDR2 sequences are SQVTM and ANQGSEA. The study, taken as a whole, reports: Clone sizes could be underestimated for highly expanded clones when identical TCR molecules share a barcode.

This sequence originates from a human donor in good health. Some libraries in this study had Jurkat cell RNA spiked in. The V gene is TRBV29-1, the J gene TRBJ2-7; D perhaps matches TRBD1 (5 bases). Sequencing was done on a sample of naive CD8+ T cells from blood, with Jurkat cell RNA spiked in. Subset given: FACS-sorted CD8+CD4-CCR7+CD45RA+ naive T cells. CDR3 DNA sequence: TGCAGCGTGAGGCTTAGGGGCTCCTACGAGCAGTACTTC. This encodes CSVRLRGSYEQYF.